This T cell receptor (beta chain) was captured by sequencing in a study of glioma-infiltrating T cells after dendritic cell vaccination (dated by TCRdb to about 2016). In terms of the full investigation: Of the roughly 15 glioblastoma patients in the cohort, all drawn from Phase I and II dendritic cell vaccination trials, 9 were newly diagnosed and 6 had recurrent disease. Between the early 2000s and the early 2010s, patients were given autologous tumor lysate-pulsed dendritic cell vaccination. The vaccine consisted of monocyte-derived dendritic cells cultured approximately 7 days with IL-4 and GM-CSF, then pulsed overnight with autologous tumor lysate. Each patient got three intradermal injections of the dendritic cell vaccine, spaced at biweekly intervals, in the arm below the axilla. In glioblastoma patients vaccinated with dendritic cells, deep sequencing of TCR beta CDR3 regions served to measure the amount of tumor-infiltrating lymphocytes and to compare repertoires between tumor and blood. Survival after dendritic cell vaccination was correlated with TCR sequencing metrics, including TIL content and tumor-blood repertoire overlap. What the authors observed across the whole study: The cohort was small and heterogeneous, with few patients having full blood and tumor sets and even fewer initial-recurrent tumor pairs. The three-group TCR overlap response model was characterized as speculative, and prospective validation of the model was stated to be required. After dendritic cell vaccination, a higher estimated pretreatment TIL content predicted longer time to progression and overall survival. No direct relationship between TCR clonality and survival was found, suggesting a diverse polyclonal response may matter.

Concerning this clone itself: It lacks a known antigen. Base-call qualities are not available, and no considerably larger clone is one nucleotide away.

TCRB CDR3 regions were amplified from around 2.1 ug genomic DNA, or all available DNA if less, using the immunoSEQ assay. For multiplex PCR, 60 forward primers for TCR V beta segments and 13 reverse primers for J beta segments were used. To estimate reads per starting template, synthetic control templates were spiked into each sample at limiting dilution. The Illumina HiSeq System generated sequencing reads of 87 bp. In the original analysis: PCR and sequencing errors were removed by a nearest neighbor algorithm that merged closely related sequences. TCR overlap was defined as the percentage of unique tumor TCR beta sequences that were also found in the peripheral blood of the same patient. TCRdb re-hosts the immuneACCESS table, in-frame sequences only. Its copies lack some clones; in the studies checked, an unresolved V gene accounts for under half of them, and the cause for the rest is not known. From that table come the V and J calls and clone size; the DNA was used to work out D and trimming. Across this sample there are about 38,000 clones, with approximately 80% seen only once. 7.8% of the sample is in the top ten clones.

Inclusive of the bounding cysteine and phenylalanine, the CDR3 is 15 residues long. Only CDR3 DNA remains: 45 bases, in frame from the first base. The germline V gene provides CDR1 SGHNT and CDR2 YENEEA. Trimming removed 5 bases from V and 4 bases from J, leaving 18 bases between the germline ends. Patients were selected for having adequate residual fresh-frozen tumor tissue and more than two years of available survival data. Although molecular status otherwise differed among the glioblastoma patients, no patient had an isocitrate dehydrogenase mutation. PBMC were collected before vaccination, two weeks after the third vaccination, and at tumor progression if progression occurred. The Qiagen DNeasy Blood extraction Kit was used for extraction of genomic DNA.

Sequences were derived from blood, sampled before dendritic cell vaccination. The clonotype originates from a human donor with glioblastoma. The V and J genes are TRBV11-3 and TRBJ2-7; a weak D assignment points to TRBD1 (6 bases agree). The CDR3 reads CASSAAGTTNYEQYF. At the DNA level, the sequence is TGTGCCAGCAGCGCCGCCGGGACAACGAATTACGAGCAGTACTTC. With the rest looked up from the reference TRBV11-3 and TRBJ2-7 genes rather than sequenced, the full variable domain is EAGVVQSPRYKIIEKKQPVAFWCNPISGHNTLYWYLQNLGQGPELLIRYENEEAVDDSQLPKDRFSAERLKGVDSTLKIQPAELGDSAVYLCASSAAGTTNYEQYFGPGTRLTVT.